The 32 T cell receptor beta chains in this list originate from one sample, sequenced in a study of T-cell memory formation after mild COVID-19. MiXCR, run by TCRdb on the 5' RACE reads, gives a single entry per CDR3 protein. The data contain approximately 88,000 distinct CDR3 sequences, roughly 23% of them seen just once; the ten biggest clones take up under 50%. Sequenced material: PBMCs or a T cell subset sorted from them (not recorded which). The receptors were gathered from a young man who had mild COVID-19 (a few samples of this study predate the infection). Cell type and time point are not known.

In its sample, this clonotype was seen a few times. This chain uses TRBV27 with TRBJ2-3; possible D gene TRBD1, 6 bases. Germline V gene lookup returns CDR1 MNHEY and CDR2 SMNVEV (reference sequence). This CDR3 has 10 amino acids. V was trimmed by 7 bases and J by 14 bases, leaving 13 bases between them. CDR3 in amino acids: CASIEDRLYF. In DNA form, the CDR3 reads TGTGCCAGCATCGAAGACAGGCTGTATTTT.

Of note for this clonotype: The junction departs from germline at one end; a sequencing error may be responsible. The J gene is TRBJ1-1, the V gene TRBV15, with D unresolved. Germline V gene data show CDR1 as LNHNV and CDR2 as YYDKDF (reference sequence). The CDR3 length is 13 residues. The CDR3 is CATSGDMGTEAFF. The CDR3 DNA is TGTGCCACCAGCGGAGACATGGGCACTGAAGCTTTCTTT.

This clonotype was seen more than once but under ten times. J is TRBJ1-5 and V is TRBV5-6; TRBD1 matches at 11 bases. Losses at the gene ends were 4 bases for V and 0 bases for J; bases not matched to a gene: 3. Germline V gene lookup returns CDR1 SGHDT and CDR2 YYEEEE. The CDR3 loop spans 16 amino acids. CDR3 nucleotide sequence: TGTGCCAGCAGCCCGGACAGGGGGCTTAGCAATCAGCCCCAGCATTTT. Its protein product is CASSPDRGLSNQPQHF.

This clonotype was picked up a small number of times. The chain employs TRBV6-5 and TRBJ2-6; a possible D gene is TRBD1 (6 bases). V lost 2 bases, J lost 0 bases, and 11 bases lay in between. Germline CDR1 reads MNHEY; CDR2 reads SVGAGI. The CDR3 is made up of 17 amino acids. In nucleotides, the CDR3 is TGTGCCAGCAGTTACCCGGACAGAAACTCTGGGGCCAACGTCCTGACTTTC. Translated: CASSYPDRNSGANVLTF.

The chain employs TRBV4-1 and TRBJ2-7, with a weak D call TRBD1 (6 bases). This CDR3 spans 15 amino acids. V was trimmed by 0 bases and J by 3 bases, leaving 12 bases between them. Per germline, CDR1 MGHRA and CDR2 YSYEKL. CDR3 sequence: CASSQERRTDYEQYF. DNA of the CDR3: TGCGCCAGCAGCCAAGAGAGGAGGACAGACTACGAGCAGTACTTC.

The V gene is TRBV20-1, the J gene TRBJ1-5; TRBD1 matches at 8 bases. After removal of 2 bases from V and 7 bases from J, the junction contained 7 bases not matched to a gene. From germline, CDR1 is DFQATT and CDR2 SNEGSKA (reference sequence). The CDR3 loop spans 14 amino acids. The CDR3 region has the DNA TGCAGTGCTAGATCAAGGACAGGGCACCAGCCCCAGCATTTT. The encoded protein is CSARSRTGHQPQHF.

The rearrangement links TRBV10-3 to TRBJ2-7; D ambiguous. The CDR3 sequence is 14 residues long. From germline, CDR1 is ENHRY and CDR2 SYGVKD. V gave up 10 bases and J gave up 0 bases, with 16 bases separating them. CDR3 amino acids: CATLSAPSSYEQYF. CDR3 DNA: TGTGCCACCCTTTCCGCCCCGAGCTCCTACGAGCAGTACTTC.

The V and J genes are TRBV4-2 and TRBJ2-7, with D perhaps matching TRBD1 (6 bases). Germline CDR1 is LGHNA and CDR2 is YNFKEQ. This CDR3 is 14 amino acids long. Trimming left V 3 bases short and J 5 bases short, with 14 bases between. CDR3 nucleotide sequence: TGTGCCAGCAGCCAGACGGACAGTCTGAACGAGCAGTACTTC. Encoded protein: CASSQTDSLNEQYF.

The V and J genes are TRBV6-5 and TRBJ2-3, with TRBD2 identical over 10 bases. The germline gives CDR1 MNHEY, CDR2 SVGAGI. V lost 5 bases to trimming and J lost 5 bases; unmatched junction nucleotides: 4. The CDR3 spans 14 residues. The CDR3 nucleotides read TGTGCCAGCAGTAGCGGGGGGGCCATAGATACGCAGTATTTT. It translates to CASSSGGAIDTQYF.

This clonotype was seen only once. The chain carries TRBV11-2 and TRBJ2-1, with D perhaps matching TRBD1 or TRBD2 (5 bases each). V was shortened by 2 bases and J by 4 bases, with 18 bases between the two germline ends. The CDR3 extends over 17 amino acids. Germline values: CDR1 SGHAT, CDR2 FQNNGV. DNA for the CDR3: TGTGCCAGCAGCTTAACTCTAGAGGGACCGGGTTACAATGAGCAGTTCTTC. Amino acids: CASSLTLEGPGYNEQFF.

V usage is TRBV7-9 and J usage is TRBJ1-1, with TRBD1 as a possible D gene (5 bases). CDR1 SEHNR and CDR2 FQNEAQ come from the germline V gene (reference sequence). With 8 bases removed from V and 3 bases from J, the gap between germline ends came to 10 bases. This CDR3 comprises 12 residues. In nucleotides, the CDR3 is TGTGCCAGCGGCAGGGATCACACTGAAGCTTTCTTT. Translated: CASGRDHTEAFF.

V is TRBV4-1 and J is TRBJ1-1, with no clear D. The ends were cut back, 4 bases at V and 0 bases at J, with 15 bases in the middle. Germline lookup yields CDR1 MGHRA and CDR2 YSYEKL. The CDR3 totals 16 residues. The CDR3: CASSLRAATLNTEAFF. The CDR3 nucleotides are TGCGCCAGCAGCCTGAGAGCCGCCACCCTGAACACTGAAGCTTTCTTT.

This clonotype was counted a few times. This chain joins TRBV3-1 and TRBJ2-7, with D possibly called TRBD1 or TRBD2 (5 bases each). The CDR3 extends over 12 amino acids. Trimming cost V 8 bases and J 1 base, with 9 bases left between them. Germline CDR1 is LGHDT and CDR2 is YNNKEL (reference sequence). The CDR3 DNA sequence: TGTGCCAGCGGTGAGGGGTCCTACGAGCAGTACTTC. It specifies CASGEGSYEQYF.

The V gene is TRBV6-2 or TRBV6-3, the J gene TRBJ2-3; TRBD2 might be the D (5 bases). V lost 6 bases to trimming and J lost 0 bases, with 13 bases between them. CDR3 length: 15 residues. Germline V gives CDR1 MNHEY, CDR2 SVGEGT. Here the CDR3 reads CASSRGSGSTDTQYF. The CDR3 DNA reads TGTGCCAGCAGCCGGGGTAGTGGGAGCACAGATACGCAGTATTTT.

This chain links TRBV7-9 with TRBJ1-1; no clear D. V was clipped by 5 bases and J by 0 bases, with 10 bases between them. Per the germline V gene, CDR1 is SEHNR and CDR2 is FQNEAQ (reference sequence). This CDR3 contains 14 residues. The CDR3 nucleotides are TGTGCCAGCAGCCCGATGACTCTGAACACTGAAGCTTTCTTT. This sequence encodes CASSPMTLNTEAFF.

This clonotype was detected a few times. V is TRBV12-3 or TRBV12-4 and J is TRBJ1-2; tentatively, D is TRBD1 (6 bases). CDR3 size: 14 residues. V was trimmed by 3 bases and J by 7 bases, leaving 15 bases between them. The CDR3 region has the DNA TGTGCCAGCAGTTTCAGGGGCCTTGCTTCTGGCTACACCTTC. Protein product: CASSFRGLASGYTF.

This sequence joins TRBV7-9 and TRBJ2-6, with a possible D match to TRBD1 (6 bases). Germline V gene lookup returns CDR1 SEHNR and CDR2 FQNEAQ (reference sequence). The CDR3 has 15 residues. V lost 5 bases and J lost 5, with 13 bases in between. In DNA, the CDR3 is TGTGCCAGCAGCCCAGGGGCCTGGAGGGCCAACGTCCTGACTTTC. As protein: CASSPGAWRANVLTF. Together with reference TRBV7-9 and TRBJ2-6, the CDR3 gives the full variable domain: DTGVSQNPRHKITKRGQNVTFRCDPISEHNRLYWYRQTLGQGPEFLTYFQNEAQLEKSRLLSDRFSAERPKGSFSTLEIQRTEQGDSAMYLCASSPGAWRANVLTFGAGSRLTVL.

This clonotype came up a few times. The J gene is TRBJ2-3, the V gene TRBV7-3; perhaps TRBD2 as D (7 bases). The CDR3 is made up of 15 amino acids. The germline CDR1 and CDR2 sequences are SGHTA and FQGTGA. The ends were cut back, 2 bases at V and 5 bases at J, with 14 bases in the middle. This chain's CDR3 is CASSLAGGRGDTQYF. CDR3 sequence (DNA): TGTGCCAGCAGCTTAGCCGGGGGGCGTGGAGATACGCAGTATTTT.

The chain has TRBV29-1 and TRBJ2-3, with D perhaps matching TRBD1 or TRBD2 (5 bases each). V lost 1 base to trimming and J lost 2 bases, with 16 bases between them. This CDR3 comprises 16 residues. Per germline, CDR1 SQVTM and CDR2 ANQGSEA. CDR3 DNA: TGCAGCGTTGAAGCGTCCCAGGGACCTTTCACAGATACGCAGTATTTT. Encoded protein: CSVEASQGPFTDTQYF.

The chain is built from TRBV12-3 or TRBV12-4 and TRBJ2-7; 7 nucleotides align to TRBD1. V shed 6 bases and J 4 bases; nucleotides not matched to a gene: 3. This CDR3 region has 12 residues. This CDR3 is CASSLTGYEQYV. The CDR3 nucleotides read TGTGCCAGCAGCCTGACAGGGTACGAGCAGTACGTC.

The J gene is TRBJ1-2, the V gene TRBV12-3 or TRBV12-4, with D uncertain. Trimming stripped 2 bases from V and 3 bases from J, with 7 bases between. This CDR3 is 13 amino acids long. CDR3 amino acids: CASSLPGDYGYTF. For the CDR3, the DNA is TGTGCCAGCAGTTTACCCGGGGACTATGGCTACACCTTC.

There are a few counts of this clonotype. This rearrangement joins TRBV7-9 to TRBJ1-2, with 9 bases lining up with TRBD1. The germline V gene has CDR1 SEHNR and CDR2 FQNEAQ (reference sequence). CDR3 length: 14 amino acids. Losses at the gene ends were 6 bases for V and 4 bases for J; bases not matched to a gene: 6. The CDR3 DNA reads TGTGCCAGCAGTCCCGGGACAGGGCCCTATGGCTACACCTTC. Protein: CASSPGTGPYGYTF. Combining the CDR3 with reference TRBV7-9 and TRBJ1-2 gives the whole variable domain DTGVSQNPRHKITKRGQNVTFRCDPISEHNRLYWYRQTLGQGPEFLTYFQNEAQLEKSRLLSDRFSAERPKGSFSTLEIQRTEQGDSAMYLCASSPGTGPYGYTFGSGTRLTVV.

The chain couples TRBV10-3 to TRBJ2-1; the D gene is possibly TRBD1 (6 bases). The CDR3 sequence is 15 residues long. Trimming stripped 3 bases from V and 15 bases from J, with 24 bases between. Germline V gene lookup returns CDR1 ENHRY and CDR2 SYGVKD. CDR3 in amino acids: CAISDRGNRERSMFF. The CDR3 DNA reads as TGTGCCATCAGTGATAGGGGGAACAGGGAGAGGTCAATGTTCTTC.

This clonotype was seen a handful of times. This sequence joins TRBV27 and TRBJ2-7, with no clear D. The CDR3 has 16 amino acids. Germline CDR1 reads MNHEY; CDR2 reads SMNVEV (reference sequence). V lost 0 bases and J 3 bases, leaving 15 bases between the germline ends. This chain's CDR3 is CASSLSGPPGDYEQYF. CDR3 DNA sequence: TGTGCCAGCAGTTTATCCGGGCCGCCCGGAGACTACGAGCAGTACTTC.

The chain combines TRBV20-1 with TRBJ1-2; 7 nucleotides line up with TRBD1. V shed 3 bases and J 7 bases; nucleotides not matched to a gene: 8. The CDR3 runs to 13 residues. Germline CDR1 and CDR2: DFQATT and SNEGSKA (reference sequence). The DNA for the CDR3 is TGCAGTGCTAGCGGGCAGGGGGATGGTGGCTACACCTTC. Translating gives CSASGQGDGGYTF.

The CDR3 region is CASGPGQGADIQYF. In DNA, the CDR3 is TGCGCCAGCGGACCGGGACAGGGGGCGGACATTCAGTACTTC. The chain carries TRBV5-1 and TRBJ2-4; TRBD1 aligns across 12 bases. Germline lookup yields CDR1 SGHRS and CDR2 YFSETQ. The CDR3 length is 14 residues. Losses at the gene ends were 7 bases for V and 8 bases for J; bases not matched to a gene: 7.

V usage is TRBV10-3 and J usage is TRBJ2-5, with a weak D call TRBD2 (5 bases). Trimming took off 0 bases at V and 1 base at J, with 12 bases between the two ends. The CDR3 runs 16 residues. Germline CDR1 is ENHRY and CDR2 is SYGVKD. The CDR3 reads CAISESTEGPQETQYF. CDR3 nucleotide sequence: TGTGCCATCAGTGAGTCGACTGAGGGCCCCCAAGAGACCCAGTACTTC.

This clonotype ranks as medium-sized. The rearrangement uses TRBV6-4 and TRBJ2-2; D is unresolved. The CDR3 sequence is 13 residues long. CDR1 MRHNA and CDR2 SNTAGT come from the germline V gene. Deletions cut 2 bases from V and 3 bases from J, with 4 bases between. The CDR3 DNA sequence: TGTGCCAGCAGTGACAGGGACACCGGGGAGCTGTTTTTT. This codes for CASSDRDTGELFF.

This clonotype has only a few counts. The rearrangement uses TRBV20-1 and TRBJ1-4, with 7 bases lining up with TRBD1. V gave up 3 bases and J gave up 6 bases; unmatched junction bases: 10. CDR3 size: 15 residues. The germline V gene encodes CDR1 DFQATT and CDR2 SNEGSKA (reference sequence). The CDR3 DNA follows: TGCAGTGCTAGGGCCGGACAGGCCTTTGATGAAAAACTGTTTTTT. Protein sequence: CSARAGQAFDEKLFF.

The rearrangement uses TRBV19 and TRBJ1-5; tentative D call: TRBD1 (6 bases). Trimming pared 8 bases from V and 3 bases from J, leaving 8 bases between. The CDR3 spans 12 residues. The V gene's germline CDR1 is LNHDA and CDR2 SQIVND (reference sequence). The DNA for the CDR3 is TGTGCCAGTGAGGGGGTCAATCAGCCCCAGCATTTT. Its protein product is CASEGVNQPQHF.

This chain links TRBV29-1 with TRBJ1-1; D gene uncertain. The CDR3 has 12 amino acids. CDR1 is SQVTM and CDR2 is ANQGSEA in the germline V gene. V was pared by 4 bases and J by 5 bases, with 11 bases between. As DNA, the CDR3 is TGCAGCGTTGGGAGATTTGGAACTGAAGCTTTCTTT. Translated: CSVGRFGTEAFF.

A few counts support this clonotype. Written as DNA, the CDR3 is TGCAGTGCTACCGGCGGGGGGGTTATGTATGAGCAGTTCTTC. Protein sequence: CSATGGGVMYEQFF. The chain combines TRBV20-1 with TRBJ2-1, with 9 bases that match TRBD2. V was pared by 4 bases and J by 8 bases, with 9 bases of the junction left unmatched. Germline V gene data show CDR1 as DFQATT and CDR2 as SNEGSKA (reference sequence). CDR3 length: 14 amino acids.